This is a list of T cell receptor beta chains from one sample in a study of blood T cell repertoires in COVID-19. Measured with immunoSEQ multiplex PCR; TCRdb has only the in-frame clones, and not every one. The profile shows hundreds of thousands of clones, 65% to 85% of them singletons. Sequencing used PBMCs or T cells enriched from blood (not recorded which). The receptors stem from a man aged 25 to 45 with acute COVID-19. CDR3s include the opening cysteine and the closing phenylalanine or tryptophan. A D gene is named only where the DNA matches it firmly. For some rows the clone size is stated as once, few or many, or as a class when expanded; others skip it.

D,size,V,J,DNA,CDR3
NA,NA,TRBV19,TRBJ1-1,TGTGCCAGTAGTGGTAACAGGTGGGGGCAGGGGACTGAAGCTTTCTTT,CASSGNRWGQGTEAFF
NA,NA,TRBV2,TRBJ2-7,TGTGCCAGCAGTCCTACTAGGACCTACGAGCAGTACTTC,CASSPTRTYEQYF
TRBD1,NA,TRBV6-4,TRBJ1-5,TGTGCCGGGGTGCCGACAGGGGGCAATCAGCCCCAGCATTTT,CAGVPTGGNQPQHF
TRBD1,once,TRBV27,TRBJ2-7,TGTGCCAGCAGTAAGGACAGGGCGGGCTACGAGCAGTACTTC,CASSKDRAGYEQYF
NA,NA,TRBV2,TRBJ2-7,TGTGCCAGCATAGGAGGGGTCGAGCAGTACTTC,CASIGGVEQYF
NA,many,TRBV27,TRBJ1-3,TGTGCCAGCAGAACAGGGACTGGAAACACCATATATTTT,CASRTGTGNTIYF
TRBD2,NA,TRBV6-1,TRBJ2-3,TGTGCCAGCAGTGAAGCTAGCGGGGGGGCCACAGATACGCAGTATTTT,CASSEASGGATDTQYF
TRBD2,few,TRBV7-9,TRBJ2-1,TGTGCCAGCAGCCCCTCAAGCGGGGGATACAATGAGCAGTTCTTC,CASSPSSGGYNEQFF
NA,once,TRBV3-1/TRBV3-2,TRBJ1-4,TGTGCCAGCAGCCCCCCGACTGATGAAAAACTGTTTTTT,CASSPPTDEKLFF
NA,NA,TRBV7-7,TRBJ2-5,TGTGCCAGCAGCTCAGGTTTATCCCAAGAGACCCAGTACTTC,CASSSGLSQETQYF
TRBD1,NA,TRBV12-5,TRBJ1-3,TGTGCTAGTGGTTTGGTACTTGAGGACAGGCGCTCTGGAAACACCATATATTTT,CASGLVLEDRRSGNTIYF
NA,NA,TRBV5-1,TRBJ1-1,TGCGCCAGCAGCTTGTTCCCCGGGGGAAACACTGAAGCTTTCTTT,CASSLFPGGNTEAFF
TRBD1,NA,TRBV15,TRBJ1-1,TGTGCCACCAGCAGAGATAGTCTCGGACAGGGCACTGAAGCTTTCTTT,CATSRDSLGQGTEAFF
NA,NA,TRBV27,TRBJ1-2,TGTGCCAGCAGTGAAAACCGGGCTAACTATGGCTACACCTTC,CASSENRANYGYTF
TRBD1,NA,TRBV5-6,TRBJ1-2,TGTGCCAGCAGCGGGACAGGGTGGGGCTACACCTTC,CASSGTGWGYTF
NA,once,TRBV2,TRBJ2-7,TGTGCCAGCAGTGAAGCGCGGGGCGGAGAGCAGTACTTC,CASSEARGGEQYF
NA,NA,TRBV7-6,TRBJ1-3,TGTGCCAGCGGAGGGGGAAACACCATATATTTT,CASGGGNTIYF
NA,NA,TRBV5-1,TRBJ2-1,TGCGCCAGCAGCTTGGCCCAGGGTAGTGTCTACAATGAGCAGTTCTTC,CASSLAQGSVYNEQFF
NA,NA,TRBV6-5,TRBJ1-2,TGTGCCAGCAGTTCTGGGGCACTCTATGGCTACACCTTC,CASSSGALYGYTF
NA,few,TRBV29-1,TRBJ1-2,TGCAGCGTTACCGGTATGGACTATGGCTACACCTTC,CSVTGMDYGYTF
NA,NA,TRBV4-1,TRBJ1-4,TGCGCCAGCAGCCAGGCAGGAGCCTCGGGGACTAATGAAAAACTGTTTTTT,CASSQAGASGTNEKLFF
TRBD1,NA,TRBV5-6,TRBJ1-2,TGTGCCAGCAGCGGCCGGGACAGGGTGAGGATAGGGGGCTACACCTTC,CASSGRDRVRIGGYTF
NA,NA,TRBV18,TRBJ1-5,TGTGCCAGCTCACCACTTGCAGATAGCAATCAGCCCCAGCATTTT,CASSPLADSNQPQHF